This entry features one T cell receptor beta chain sequence. CDR1 LNHDA and CDR2 SQIVND come from the germline V gene (reference sequence). The CDR3 is 15 amino acids. Trimming stripped 8 bases from V and 0 bases from J, with 16 bases between. This record comes from a study of regulatory T cells in long-lasting Graves disease. Turning to the study itself: Patients with new Graves' disease had used antithyroid drugs below 3 months.

According to the study, TCR beta libraries were built with iRepertoire HTBI primers and CDR3-region Arm-PCR. TCRdb recomputed calls from the multiplex PCR reads with MiXCR, one row per CDR3 protein. The sample records 350,000 to 450,000 distinct CDR3 sequences, over 9.5% being singletons. Time point specified: newly diagnosed GD, antithyroid drugs for less than 3 months. Generation of the TCR library employed RNA extracted from PBMCs. EDTA tubes received around 9.4 milliliters of collected peripheral blood. The sample also formed part of further work on T cells in Graves' hyperthyroidism and ophthalmopathy. That study adds: A set of HTBI primers served as the primers for a first-round RT-PCR of the TCR CDR3.

The chain links TRBV19 to TRBJ1-1, with D possibly matching TRBD1 (6 bases). Sequenced material: peripheral blood mononuclear cells (PBMCs), taken at new diagnosis, from a patient treated with antithyroid drugs. The source of this sequence is a woman aged 18-35 years with Graves disease. The CDR3 loop reads CASSQGGYMNTEAFF. The CDR3, as DNA: TGTGCCAGTTCCCAAGGGGGTTACATGAACACTGAAGCTTTCTTT.